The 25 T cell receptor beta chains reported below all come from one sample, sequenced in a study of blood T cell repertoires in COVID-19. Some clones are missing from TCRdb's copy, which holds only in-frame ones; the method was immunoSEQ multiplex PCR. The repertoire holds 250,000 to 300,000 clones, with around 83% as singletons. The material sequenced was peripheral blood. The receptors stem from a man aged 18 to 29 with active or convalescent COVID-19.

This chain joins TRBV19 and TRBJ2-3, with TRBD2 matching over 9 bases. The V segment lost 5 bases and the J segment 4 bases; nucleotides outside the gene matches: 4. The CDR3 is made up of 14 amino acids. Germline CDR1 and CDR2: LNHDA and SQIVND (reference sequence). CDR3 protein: CASSPGLAPDTQYF. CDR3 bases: TGTGCCAGTAGTCCGGGACTAGCCCCAGATACGCAGTATTTT.

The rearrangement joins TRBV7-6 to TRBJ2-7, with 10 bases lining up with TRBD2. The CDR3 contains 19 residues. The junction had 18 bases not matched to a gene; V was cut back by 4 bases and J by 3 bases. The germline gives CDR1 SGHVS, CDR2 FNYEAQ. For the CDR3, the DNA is TGTGCCAGCAGCTGTCCTGGACTAGCGGTTCCCCTGTCCTACTACGAGCAGTACTTC. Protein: CASSCPGLAVPLSYYEQYF.

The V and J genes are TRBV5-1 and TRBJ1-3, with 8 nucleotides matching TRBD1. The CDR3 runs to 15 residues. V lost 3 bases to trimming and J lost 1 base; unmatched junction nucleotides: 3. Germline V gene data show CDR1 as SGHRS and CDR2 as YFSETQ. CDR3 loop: CASSYRTGSGNTIYF. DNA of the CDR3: TGCGCCAGCAGCTACCGGACAGGGTCTGGAAACACCATATATTTT.

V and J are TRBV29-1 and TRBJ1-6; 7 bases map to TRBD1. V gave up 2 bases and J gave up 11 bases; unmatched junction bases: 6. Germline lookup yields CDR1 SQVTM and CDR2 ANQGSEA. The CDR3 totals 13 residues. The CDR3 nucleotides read TGCAGCGTTGAACGACAGGGAGGTCCACCCCTCCACTTT. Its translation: CSVERQGGPPLHF.

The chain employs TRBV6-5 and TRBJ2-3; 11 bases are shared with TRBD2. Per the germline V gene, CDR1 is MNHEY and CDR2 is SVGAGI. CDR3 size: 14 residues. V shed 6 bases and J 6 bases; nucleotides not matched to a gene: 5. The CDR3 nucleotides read TGTGCCAGCAGACTACTAGCGGGAGTGGATACGCAGTATTTT. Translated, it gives CASRLLAGVDTQYF.

CDR3 in amino acids: CSVGMELNYGYTF. Written as DNA, the CDR3 is TGCAGCGTTGGTATGGAGCTTAACTATGGCTACACCTTC. The chain employs TRBV29-1 and TRBJ1-2; D is uncertain. The V end was cut by 4 bases, the J end by 1 base, with 10 bases between. The germline V gene has CDR1 SQVTM and CDR2 ANQGSEA. This CDR3 has 13 residues.

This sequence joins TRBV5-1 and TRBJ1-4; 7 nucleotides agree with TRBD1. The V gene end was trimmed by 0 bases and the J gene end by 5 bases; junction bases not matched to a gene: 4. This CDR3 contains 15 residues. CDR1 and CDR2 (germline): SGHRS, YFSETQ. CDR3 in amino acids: CASSLAGTVNEKLFF. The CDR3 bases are TGCGCCAGCAGCTTGGCCGGGACAGTAAATGAAAAACTGTTTTTT.

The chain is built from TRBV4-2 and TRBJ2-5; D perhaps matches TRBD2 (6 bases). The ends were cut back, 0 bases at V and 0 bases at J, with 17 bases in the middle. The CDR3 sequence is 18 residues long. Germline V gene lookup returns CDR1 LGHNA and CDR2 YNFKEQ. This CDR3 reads CASSQDSPLLANQETQYF. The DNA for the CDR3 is TGTGCCAGCAGCCAAGATTCCCCCCTCCTAGCGAACCAAGAGACCCAGTACTTC.

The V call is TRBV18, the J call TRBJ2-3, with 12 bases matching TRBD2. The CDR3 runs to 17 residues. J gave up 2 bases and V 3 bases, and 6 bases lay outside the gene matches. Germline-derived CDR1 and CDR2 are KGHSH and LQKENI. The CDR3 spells CASSPFGLAGSTDTQYF. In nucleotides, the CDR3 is TGTGCCAGCTCACCTTTTGGACTAGCGGGGTCCACAGATACGCAGTATTTT.

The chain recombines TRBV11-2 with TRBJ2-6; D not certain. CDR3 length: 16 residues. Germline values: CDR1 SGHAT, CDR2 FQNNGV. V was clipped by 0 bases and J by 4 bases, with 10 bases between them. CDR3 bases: TGTGCCAGCAGCTTAGATCTTGCGGCCGGGGCCAACGTCCTGACTTTC. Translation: CASSLDLAAGANVLTF.

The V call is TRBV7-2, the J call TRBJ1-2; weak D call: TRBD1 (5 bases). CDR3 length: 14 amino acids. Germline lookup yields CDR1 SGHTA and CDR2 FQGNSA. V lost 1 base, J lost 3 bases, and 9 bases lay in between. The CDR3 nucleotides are TGTGCCAGCAGCTTAGGACAGCTCCACTATGGCTACACCTTC. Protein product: CASSLGQLHYGYTF.

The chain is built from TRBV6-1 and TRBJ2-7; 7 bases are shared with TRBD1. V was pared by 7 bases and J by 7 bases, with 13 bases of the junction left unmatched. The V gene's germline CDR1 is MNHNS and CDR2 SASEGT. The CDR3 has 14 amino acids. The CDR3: CASNLQGESGEQYF. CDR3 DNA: TGTGCCAGCAATCTTCAGGGGGAGTCCGGGGAGCAGTACTTC.

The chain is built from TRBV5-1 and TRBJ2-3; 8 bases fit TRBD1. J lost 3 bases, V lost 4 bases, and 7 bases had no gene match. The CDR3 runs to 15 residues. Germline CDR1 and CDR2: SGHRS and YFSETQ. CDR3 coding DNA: TGCGCCAGCAGCCGTTGGACAGGGACAACAGATACGCAGTATTTT. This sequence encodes CASSRWTGTTDTQYF.

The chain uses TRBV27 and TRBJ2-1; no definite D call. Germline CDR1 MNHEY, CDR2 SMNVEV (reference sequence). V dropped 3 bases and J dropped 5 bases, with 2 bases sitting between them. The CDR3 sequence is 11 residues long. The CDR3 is CASSFNNEQFF. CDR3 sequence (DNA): TGTGCCAGCAGTTTCAACAATGAGCAGTTCTTC.

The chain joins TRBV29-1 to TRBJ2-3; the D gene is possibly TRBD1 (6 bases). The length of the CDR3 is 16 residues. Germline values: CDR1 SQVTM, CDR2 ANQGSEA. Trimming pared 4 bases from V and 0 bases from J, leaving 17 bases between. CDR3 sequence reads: CSVGSAGATSTDTQYF. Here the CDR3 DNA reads TGCAGCGTTGGCTCCGCAGGGGCCACTAGCACAGATACGCAGTATTTT.

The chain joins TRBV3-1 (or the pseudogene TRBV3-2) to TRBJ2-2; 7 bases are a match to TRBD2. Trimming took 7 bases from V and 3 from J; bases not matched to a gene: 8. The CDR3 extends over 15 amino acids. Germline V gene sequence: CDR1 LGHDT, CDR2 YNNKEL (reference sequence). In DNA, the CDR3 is TGTGCCAGCACTCTAAGCGGGAAGCACACCGGGGAGCTGTTTTTT. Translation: CASTLSGKHTGELFF.

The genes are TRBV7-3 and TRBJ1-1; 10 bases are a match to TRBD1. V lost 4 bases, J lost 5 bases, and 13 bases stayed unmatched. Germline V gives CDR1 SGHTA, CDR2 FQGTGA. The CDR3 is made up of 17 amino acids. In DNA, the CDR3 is TGTGCCAGCAGCTCAGAACCTCGGGGACAGGGGACAACTGAAGCTTTCTTT. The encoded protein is CASSSEPRGQGTTEAFF.

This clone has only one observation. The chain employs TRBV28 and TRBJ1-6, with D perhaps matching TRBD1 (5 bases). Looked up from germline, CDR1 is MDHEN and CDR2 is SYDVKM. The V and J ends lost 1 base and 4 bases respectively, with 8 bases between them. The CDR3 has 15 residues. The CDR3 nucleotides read TGTGCCAGCAGTTTATCAGGGTCATATAATTCACCCCTCCACTTT. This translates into CASSLSGSYNSPLHF.

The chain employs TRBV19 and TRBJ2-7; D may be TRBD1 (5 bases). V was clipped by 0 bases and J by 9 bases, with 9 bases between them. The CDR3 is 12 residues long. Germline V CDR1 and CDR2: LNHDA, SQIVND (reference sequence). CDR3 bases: TGTGCCAGTAGTATAGATGGGGCCGGGCAGTACTTC. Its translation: CASSIDGAGQYF.

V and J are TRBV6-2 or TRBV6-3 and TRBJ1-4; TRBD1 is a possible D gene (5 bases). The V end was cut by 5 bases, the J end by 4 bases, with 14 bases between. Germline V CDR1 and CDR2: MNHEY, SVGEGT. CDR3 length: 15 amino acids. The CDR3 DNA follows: TGTGCCAGCAGTGAGGTCTCGGGGGGTAATGAAAAACTGTTTTTT. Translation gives CASSEVSGGNEKLFF.

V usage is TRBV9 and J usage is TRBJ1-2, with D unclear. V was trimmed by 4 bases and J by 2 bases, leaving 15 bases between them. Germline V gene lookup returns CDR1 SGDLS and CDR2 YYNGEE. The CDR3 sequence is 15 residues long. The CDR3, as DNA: TGTGCCAGCAGCCAAGTCGGGGTGGCGAACTATGGCTACACCTTC. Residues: CASSQVGVANYGYTF.

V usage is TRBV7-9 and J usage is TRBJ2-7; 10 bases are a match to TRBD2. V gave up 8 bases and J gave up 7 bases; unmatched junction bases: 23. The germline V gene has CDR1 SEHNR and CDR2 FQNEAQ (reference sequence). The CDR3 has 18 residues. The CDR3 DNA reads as TGTGCCAGCGTCCCGAGGACAGCGTATGGACTAGCGGATGATGAGCAGTACTTC. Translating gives CASVPRTAYGLADDEQYF.

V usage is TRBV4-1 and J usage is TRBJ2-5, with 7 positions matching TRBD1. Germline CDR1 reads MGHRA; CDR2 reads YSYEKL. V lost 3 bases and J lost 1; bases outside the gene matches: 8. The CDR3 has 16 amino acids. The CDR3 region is CASSHPRQGLQETQYF. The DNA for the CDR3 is TGCGCCAGCAGCCATCCAAGACAGGGCCTCCAAGAGACCCAGTACTTC.

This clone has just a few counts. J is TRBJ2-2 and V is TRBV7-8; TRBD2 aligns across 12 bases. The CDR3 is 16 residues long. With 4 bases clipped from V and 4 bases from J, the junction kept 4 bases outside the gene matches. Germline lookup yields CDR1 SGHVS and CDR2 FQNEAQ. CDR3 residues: CASSSGLAGRTGELFF. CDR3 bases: TGTGCCAGCAGCTCGGGACTAGCGGGCCGCACCGGGGAGCTGTTTTTT.

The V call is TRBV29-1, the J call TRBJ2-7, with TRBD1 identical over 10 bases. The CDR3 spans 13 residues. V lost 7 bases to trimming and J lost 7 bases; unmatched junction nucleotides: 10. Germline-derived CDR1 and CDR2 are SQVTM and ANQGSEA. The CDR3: CSASGTGDLEQYF. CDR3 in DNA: TGCAGCGCTTCCGGGACAGGGGATTTAGAGCAGTACTTC.